One sample yielded the 18 T cell receptor beta chains listed below, sequenced in a study of T cells in Graves' hyperthyroidism and ophthalmopathy. Researchers took RNA transcripts and amplified the TCR beta CDR3 regions from them. The HTBI primer set served for first-round RT-PCR of the TCR CDR3. MiXCR, run by TCRdb on the multiplex PCR reads, gives a single entry per CDR3 protein. This repertoire shows a few hundred thousand distinct CDR3 sequences, 22% found once; its top ten account for about 49%. Sequencing was carried out using blood. All receptors come from a woman aged 70-85 years with Graves' ophthalmopathy.

The table lists this clonotype with many counts. The chain joins TRBV6-2 or TRBV6-3 to TRBJ2-1, with 11 positions matching TRBD2. CDR1 is MNHEY, CDR2 SVGEGT, per germline. There are 18 residues in the CDR3. V lost 7 bases and J lost 4; bases outside the gene matches: 15. This CDR3 is CASTPGVTSGKVYNEQFF. CDR3 coding DNA: TGTGCCAGCACCCCAGGGGTGACTAGCGGGAAGGTGTACAATGAGCAGTTCTTC.

The V gene is TRBV28, the J gene TRBJ2-3, with 7 bases identical to TRBD2. Per germline, CDR1 MDHEN and CDR2 SYDVKM. This CDR3 contains 17 residues. V was pared by 5 bases and J by 2 bases, with 13 bases of the junction left unmatched. The CDR3 DNA reads TGTGCCAGCAGTCCCGATGGGGTAGCGGGTCTCACAGATACGCAGTATTTT. This translates into CASSPDGVAGLTDTQYF.

This clonotype appeared a single time. The chain combines TRBV5-6 with TRBJ2-7; perhaps TRBD2 as D (6 bases). Germline V gives CDR1 SGHDT, CDR2 YYEEEE. Trimming removed 7 bases from V and 3 bases from J, with 17 bases in between. This CDR3 contains 14 residues. The CDR3 DNA reads as TGTGCCAGCCTGGATGGGCAGGGAGGCTACGAGCAGTACTTC. It specifies CASLDGQGGYEQYF. The full variable domain, rest sourced from reference TRBV5-6 and TRBJ2-7, is DAGVTQSPTHLIKTRGQQVTLRCSPKSGHDTVSWYQQALGQGPQFIFQYYEEEERQRGNFPDRFSGHQFPNYSSELNVNALLLGDSALYLCASLDGQGGYEQYFGPGTRLTVT.

Ten or more counts support this clonotype. V is TRBV2 and J is TRBJ1-2; 7 bases map to TRBD1. CDR3 length equals 13 residues. The junction had 1 base not matched to a gene; V was cut back by 4 bases and J by 2 bases. CDR1 is SNHLY and CDR2 is FYNNEI in the germline V gene. The chain's CDR3 is CASSGTGNYGYTF. CDR3 sequence (DNA): TGTGCCAGCAGTGGGACAGGAAACTATGGCTACACCTTC.

The CDR3 protein is CATQGQTYEQYF. The CDR3, as DNA: TGTGCCACCCAAGGACAGACCTACGAGCAGTACTTC. The rearrangement links TRBV6-1 to TRBJ2-7, with D maybe TRBD1 (6 bases). CDR3 length equals 12 residues. Trimming removed 10 bases from V and 2 bases from J, with 12 bases in between. Germline V gives CDR1 MNHNS, CDR2 SASEGT.

The chain recombines TRBV7-9 with TRBJ2-7, with a tentative D call TRBD2 (5 bases). The germline V gene has CDR1 SEHNR and CDR2 FQNEAQ (reference sequence). The V and J ends lost 5 bases and 7 bases respectively, with 12 bases between them. The CDR3 extends over 12 amino acids. CDR3 amino acids: CASSLYPGEQYF. The DNA of the CDR3 is TGTGCCAGCAGCCTTTATCCGGGGGAGCAGTACTTC.

This clonotype was detected a few times. The chain has TRBV2 and TRBJ2-3; the D call may be TRBD1 or TRBD2 (5 bases each). Trimming cost V 8 bases and J 0 bases, with 12 bases left between them. Germline CDR1 and CDR2: SNHLY and FYNNEI. The CDR3 covers 14 residues. The CDR3 nucleotides are TGTGCCAGCCGACAGCGGACTAGCACAGATACGCAGTATTTT. This codes for CASRQRTSTDTQYF.

This sequence joins TRBV20-1 and TRBJ2-7; 10 bases agree with TRBD2. This CDR3 spans 14 amino acids. The J segment lost 4 bases and the V segment lost 3 bases, leaving 6 bases of the junction unmatched. CDR1 is DFQATT, CDR2 SNEGSKA, per germline (reference sequence). CDR3 sequence (DNA): TGCAGTGCTAGCTCAAGCGGGAGGGGATACGAGCAGTACTTC. The encoded protein is CSASSSGRGYEQYF.

This clonotype was found a few times. V is TRBV7-2 and J is TRBJ2-2, with D perhaps matching TRBD1 or TRBD2 (5 bases each). The CDR3 spans 15 residues. Trimming took 1 base from V and 6 from J, leaving 12 bases between them. Germline-derived CDR1 and CDR2 are SGHTA and FQGNSA. For the CDR3, the DNA is TGTGCCAGCAGCTTAGGGGGGTGGGGGTCCGGGGAGCTGTTTTTT. It specifies CASSLGGWGSGELFF.

V is TRBV20-1 and J is TRBJ1-6; TRBD1 might be the D (6 bases). Trimming left V 5 bases short and J 6 bases short, with 11 bases between. CDR1 and CDR2 (germline): DFQATT, SNEGSKA (reference sequence). The CDR3 length is 13 residues. The CDR3: CSAGRTVNSPLHF. The DNA of the CDR3 is TGCAGTGCTGGGAGGACAGTTAATTCACCCCTCCACTTT.

The genes are TRBV19 and TRBJ1-1; D may be TRBD1 (6 bases). Trimming cost V 5 bases and J 4 bases, with 23 bases left between them. The V gene's germline CDR1 is LNHDA and CDR2 SQIVND (reference sequence). The CDR3 totals 17 residues. CDR3 DNA: TGTGCCAGTAGTGAATCTCTAGGGGGGGCGACGGGCACTGAAGCTTTCTTT. Amino acid sequence: CASSESLGGATGTEAFF.

This clonotype was observed a few times. J is TRBJ2-1 and V is TRBV27; 8 positions match TRBD1. CDR3 length equals 15 residues. The V gene's germline CDR1 is MNHEY and CDR2 SMNVEV (reference sequence). With 6 bases clipped from V and 4 bases from J, the junction kept 8 bases outside the gene matches. CDR3 sequence reads: CASRPGTGVYNEQFF. The CDR3 DNA follows: TGTGCCAGCAGACCCGGGACAGGAGTTTACAATGAGCAGTTCTTC.

The chain combines TRBV7-8 with TRBJ2-2; tentative D call: TRBD1 (6 bases). The germline V and J ends were trimmed by 5 bases and 4 bases, with 14 bases remaining between them. Germline CDR1 reads SGHVS; CDR2 reads FQNEAQ. CDR3 length: 15 residues. The CDR3 loop is CASSVTGLSTGELFF. CDR3 DNA sequence: TGTGCCAGCAGCGTAACAGGGCTTTCCACCGGGGAGCTGTTTTTT.

The chain employs TRBV7-9 and TRBJ1-5; possible D gene TRBD1, 6 bases. Trimming removed 3 bases from V and 5 bases from J, with 14 bases in between. The CDR3 runs 15 residues. The germline CDR1 and CDR2 sequences are SEHNR and FQNEAQ (reference sequence). The CDR3: CASSLVSQGDQPQHF. The CDR3 region has the DNA TGTGCCAGCAGCTTGGTTTCACAGGGCGATCAGCCCCAGCATTTT.

This sequence joins TRBV4-2 and TRBJ2-7, with D possibly matching TRBD2 (6 bases). The CDR3 extends over 16 amino acids. Trimming cost V 2 bases and J 0 bases, with 14 bases left between them. The germline CDR1 and CDR2 sequences are LGHNA and YNFKEQ. CDR3 in amino acids: CASSQLRWRDSYEQYF. The CDR3 region has the DNA TGTGCCAGCAGCCAATTACGATGGAGGGACTCCTACGAGCAGTACTTC.

This clonotype was recorded at least ten times. This sequence joins TRBV30 and TRBJ1-2; the D is unclear. The CDR3 is made up of 8 amino acids. Deletions cut 7 bases from V and 6 bases from J, with 3 bases between. Germline V gene data show CDR1 as GTSNPN and CDR2 as SVGIG (reference sequence). CDR3 in DNA: TGTGCCTCCAATGGCTACACCTTC. Translated: CASNGYTF.

Ten or more counts support this clonotype. The chain has TRBV28 and TRBJ1-1, with D perhaps matching TRBD1 (6 bases). The CDR3 is 16 amino acids. Germline values: CDR1 MDHEN, CDR2 SYDVKM. The ends were cut back, 5 bases at V and 1 base at J, with 17 bases in the middle. Here the CDR3 reads CASSLNAGAPNTEAFF. In nucleotides, the CDR3 is TGTGCCAGCAGTCTCAACGCAGGGGCTCCGAACACTGAAGCTTTCTTT.

In nucleotides, the CDR3 is TGTGCCAGCAACCAGCCCCCGAGGGCCACTTCACCCCTCCACTTT. Protein product: CASNQPPRATSPLHF. The chain has TRBV5-6 and TRBJ1-6; unclear D gene. The CDR3 is 15 amino acids. From germline, CDR1 is SGHDT and CDR2 YYEEEE. Trimming removed 6 bases from V and 9 bases from J, with 19 bases in between.